This T cell receptor beta chain originates from a study of blood T cell repertoires in COVID-19 (dated by TCRdb to 2019 to 2021). Describing the broader study: Samples from collaborators originated in the United States, Italy and Spain and spanned both the acute and convalescent phases of COVID-19. The dataset comprised deeply sampled blood TCRbeta repertoires from subjects exposed to, actively infected with, or recovered from COVID-19. Where available, HLA class I and class II types were obtained from metadata supplied by the sample provider rather than from assay-based typing. The prospective study material was composed of cDNA or gDNA derived from T cells, B-cell-depleted T cells, or PBMCs. Nearly every sample came with metadata listing a de-identified subject ID, COVID-19 status, age in years and sex. The samples were drawn from two sources: the first 160 participants of the ongoing ImmuneRACE study, and over 950 subjects contributed by 6 global collaborators. The repertoires were released in a freely available public database meant as a resource for research on the immune response to SARS-CoV-2. Overall study results and their limits: Clinical and demographic metadata were provided uncurated, with the amount varying by source and participant.

In its sample, this clone was seen once. What this receptor recognizes is not known. Base qualities are missing; no much larger clone stands one base away. The immunoSEQ Assay, a bias-controlled multiplex PCR, was used to amplify TCRbeta CDR3 regions from genomic DNA. The authors' analysis ran thus. Nucleated cell counts per sample were estimated from amplification of reference gene primers within the assay. To quantify the absolute abundance of each unique TCRbeta CDR3 rearrangement, sequence reads were collapsed and filtered. For each sample, productive Simpson clonality was calculated as the square root of Simpson's diversity index over productive rearrangements. In TCRdb, the immuneACCESS table is reduced to in-frame sequences with V and J assigned. These tables do not hold every clone; where another copy was compared, an unresolved V gene accounts for under half, and the others remain unexplained. V, J and clone size are those of that table, while D and trimming were read from the DNA. Across this sample there are roughly 270,000 clones, with 70% to 90% seen only once. 5.1% of the sample comes from the top ten.

Each collaborating institution followed its own protocols to collect whole blood in K2EDTA tubes. For TCRbeta analysis, collaborators shipped samples in one of three forms: frozen whole blood, isolated PBMCs, or DNA extracted from either of those sample types. Sequencing used peripheral blood. The receptor was derived from a man over 45 with active or convalescent COVID-19.

The CDR3 has the sequence CASSLGGLLADHEQYF. The nucleotides are TGTGCCAGCAGCTTAGGGGGGCTACTAGCGGATCACGAGCAGTACTTC. Recombination linked TRBV13 to TRBJ2-7, with 8 junctional bases fitting TRBD2. After removal of 0 bases from V and 5 bases from J, the junction retains 9 bases not matched to a gene. CDR1 PRHDT and CDR2 FYEKMQ were looked up in the germline V gene (reference sequence). The CDR3 sequence holds 16 residues, the cysteine and phenylalanine included. Only the CDR3 portion is preserved as DNA: 48 bases, with reading frame beginning at the first base.